This T cell receptor (beta chain) is from a study of post-analysis software for immune sequencing data. Whole-study findings and limits: TRBV5-6, TRBV5-1 and TRBV20-1 were among four to six TRBV segments more frequent in patients than controls.

V shed 6 bases and J shed 2 bases, with 14 bases lying between them. Germline CDR1 MNHEY, CDR2 SVGAGI. This CDR3 has 14 residues. TCR beta cDNA libraries had unique molecular identifiers. TCRdb analysed the PCR reads with MiXCR anew, one entry per CDR3 protein. The table includes around 260,000 distinct CDR3 sequences, 35% to 40% detected once. There are many counts of this clonotype. Its matching antigen is unknown. Sample: blood. The rearrangement links TRBV6-5 to TRBJ2-7; D is ambiguous. The clonotype originates from a girl between 10 and 17 years old with multiple sclerosis. CDR3 sequence: CASRPTRTAYEQYF. DNA for the CDR3: TGTGCCAGCAGGCCTACTCGAACCGCCTACGAGCAGTACTTC.